Shown below are 25 T cell receptor beta chains from a single sample sequenced in a study of blood T cell repertoires in COVID-19. Produced via immunoSEQ multiplex PCR; TCRdb's table is partial and in-frame only. The sample lists approximately 67,000 clones, around 93% seen once, with 4.5% to 6% in the top ten. Sequencing was performed on peripheral blood. Every receptor here comes from a woman in her sixties or seventies with active COVID-19.

The genes are TRBV7-9 and TRBJ2-6; TRBD1 matches 10 bases. Germline loops: CDR1 SEHNR, CDR2 FQNEAQ (reference sequence). The CDR3 contains 19 residues. With V trimmed by 5 bases and J by 2 bases, 12 bases remained unmatched. Here the CDR3 DNA reads TGTGCCAGCAGCCCTTTACGGGGACAGGGGCTCACTGGGGCCAACGTCCTGACTTTC. Residues: CASSPLRGQGLTGANVLTF.

V gene TRBV6-5 combines with J gene TRBJ1-6, with a possible D match to TRBD1 (6 bases). V gave up 6 bases and J gave up 9 bases, with 15 bases separating them. Germline lookup yields CDR1 MNHEY and CDR2 SVGAGI. There are 14 residues in the CDR3. CDR3 sequence: CASRPPEGGSPLHF. The CDR3 nucleotides are TGTGCCAGCAGGCCCCCAGAAGGGGGTTCACCCCTCCACTTT.

The rearrangement joins TRBV9 to TRBJ1-2; no reliable D call. The germline V gene has CDR1 SGDLS and CDR2 YYNGEE. The V end was cut by 3 bases, the J end by 2 bases, with 8 bases between. The CDR3 runs 13 residues. CDR3 residues: CASSAGVNYGYTF. The CDR3 nucleotides are TGTGCCAGCAGCGCCGGGGTGAACTATGGCTACACCTTC.

J is TRBJ1-2 and V is TRBV30; possible D gene TRBD1, 5 bases. The CDR3 runs 12 residues. Per the germline V gene, CDR1 is GTSNPN and CDR2 is SVGIG (reference sequence). V dropped 1 base and J dropped 5 bases, with 8 bases sitting between them. CDR3 residues: CAWSGGGYGYTF. The DNA for the CDR3 is TGTGCCTGGAGTGGCGGGGGATATGGCTACACCTTC.

V and J are TRBV30 and TRBJ2-7; a possible D gene is TRBD1 (5 bases). Germline V gives CDR1 GTSNPN, CDR2 SVGIG (reference sequence). Trimming shortened V by 0 bases and J by 5 bases, and 14 bases separated the two germline ends. CDR3 size: 14 residues. Here the CDR3 DNA reads TGTGCCTGGAGTGTATTAAGGGGTATCCACGAGCAGTACTTC. Protein sequence: CAWSVLRGIHEQYF.

The chain employs TRBV5-8 and TRBJ1-1, with D maybe TRBD1 (6 bases). This CDR3 is built from 13 residues. V lost 3 bases, J lost 10 bases, and 16 bases lay in between. In germline, CDR1 is SGHTS, CDR2 YDEGEE. This CDR3 is CASSSQGRGVAFF. Here the CDR3 DNA reads TGTGCCAGCAGCTCACAGGGAAGAGGAGTAGCTTTCTTT.

V is TRBV5-1 and J is TRBJ2-7; a possible D gene is TRBD2 (6 bases). Trimming left V 4 bases short and J 0 bases short, with 14 bases between. Germline CDR1 is SGHRS and CDR2 is YFSETQ. CDR3 length: 15 amino acids. CDR3 residues: CASSPTGLRSYEQYF. The CDR3 DNA reads as TGCGCCAGCAGCCCTACGGGACTCCGCTCCTACGAGCAGTACTTC.

The rearrangement joins TRBV28 to TRBJ1-4; possible D gene TRBD1, 6 bases. The V gene lost 5 bases and the J gene lost 13 bases, with 14 bases spanning the gap. The CDR3 consists of 12 residues. Germline V CDR1 and CDR2: MDHEN, SYDVKM. Here the CDR3 DNA reads TGTGCCAGCAGTGAGAACACAGGGCCACTGTTTTTT. This sequence encodes CASSENTGPLFF. The complete variable domain, with remaining parts taken from reference TRBV28 and TRBJ1-4, reads DVKVTQSSRYLVKRTGEKVFLECVQDMDHENMFWYRQDPGLGLRLIYFSYDVKMKEKGDIPEGYSVSREKKERFSLILESASTNQTSMYLCASSENTGPLFFGSGTQLSVL.

Worth noting for this clone: Other nucleotide sequences from this sample produce the same CDR3. CDR3 nucleotides: TGTGCCAGCAGTGCCCCCGGGACTAGCGTTCCCTACGAGCAGTACTTC. It codes for CASSAPGTSVPYEQYF. The chain carries TRBV2 and TRBJ2-7, with 10 positions matching TRBD2. V lost 4 bases and J lost 2; bases outside the gene matches: 8. This CDR3 contains 16 residues. The germline V gene encodes CDR1 SNHLY and CDR2 FYNNEI.

A single count supports this clone. This chain links TRBV5-4 with TRBJ1-1, with D possibly TRBD1 on 6 matching bases. The CDR3 extends over 15 amino acids. From germline, CDR1 is SGHNT and CDR2 YYREEE (reference sequence). V was pared by 4 bases and J by 2 bases, with 15 bases between. CDR3 region: CASSGGGRGNTEAFF. The CDR3 DNA follows: TGTGCCAGCAGCGGGGGGGGCCGTGGAAACACTGAAGCTTTCTTT.

The J gene is TRBJ1-6, the V gene TRBV9, with unresolved D. Germline V CDR1 and CDR2: SGDLS, YYNGEE. This CDR3 has 13 residues. Trimming removed 5 bases at V and 7 bases at J, with 10 bases between. The CDR3 bases are TGTGCCAGCAGTCCCCGAGGGAATTCACCCCTCCACTTT. Amino acid sequence: CASSPRGNSPLHF.

The V gene is TRBV6-1, the J gene TRBJ1-1; 8 bases map to TRBD1. CDR1 MNHNS and CDR2 SASEGT come from the germline V gene. Trimming at V came to 2 bases and at J to 1 base, leaving 9 bases not matched to a gene. This CDR3 spans 17 amino acids. In nucleotides, the CDR3 is TGTGCCAGCAGTGAACCCGGACAGGGAAAAGGGAACACTGAAGCTTTCTTT. This encodes CASSEPGQGKGNTEAFF.

CDR3 amino acids: CASSQGGQGVHEQYF. In nucleotides, the CDR3 is TGCGCCAGCAGCCAAGGAGGGCAGGGGGTCCACGAGCAGTACTTC. The genes are TRBV4-1 and TRBJ2-7, with 7 bases identical to TRBD1. CDR1 MGHRA and CDR2 YSYEKL come from the germline V gene. The CDR3 has 15 amino acids. V trimming: 1 base; J trimming: 5 bases; junction bases outside the gene matches: 8.

This clone was picked up one time. The rearrangement uses TRBV5-1 and TRBJ2-1; D is possibly TRBD1 (6 bases). CDR1 and CDR2 (germline): SGHRS, YFSETQ. V lost 5 bases and J lost 4, with 7 bases in between. The length of the CDR3 is 12 residues. The CDR3 region is CASRDRYNEQFF. The CDR3 bases are TGCGCCAGCAGGGACAGATACAATGAGCAGTTCTTC.

The V gene is TRBV30, the J gene TRBJ2-1, with D perhaps matching TRBD2 (6 bases). Germline V lookup: CDR1 GTSNPN, CDR2 SVGIG (reference sequence). V dropped 3 bases and J dropped 2 bases, with 14 bases sitting between them. The CDR3 extends over 15 amino acids. The chain's CDR3 is CAWSSYSGTYNEQFF. The CDR3 DNA follows: TGTGCCTGGAGCTCTTATAGCGGAACCTACAATGAGCAGTTCTTC.

The chain has TRBV5-1 and TRBJ2-5, with a possible D match to TRBD1 (6 bases). CDR3 length equals 13 residues. Between the trimmed V and J ends, which lost 0 bases and 9 bases, there was a span of 12 bases. Germline V lookup: CDR1 SGHRS, CDR2 YFSETQ. The CDR3 is CASSLDRVRSQYF. The CDR3 DNA is TGCGCCAGCAGCTTGGACAGGGTGCGATCCCAGTACTTC.

The genes are TRBV2 and TRBJ2-7; tentative D call: TRBD1 (7 bases). This CDR3 is 15 amino acids long. The V gene's germline CDR1 is SNHLY and CDR2 FYNNEI. Trimming removed 6 bases from V and 1 base from J, with 16 bases in between. The DNA of the CDR3 is TGTGCCAGCAGACGGGCGGGACAGCTATCCTACGAGCAGTACTTC. Amino acids: CASRRAGQLSYEQYF.

The genes are TRBV7-9 and TRBJ1-1; D ambiguous. Germline V CDR1 and CDR2: SEHNR, FQNEAQ (reference sequence). The CDR3 has 11 residues. Trimming removed 5 bases at V and 5 bases at J, with 6 bases between. Here the CDR3 DNA reads TGTGCCAGCAGCCCCCAGACTGAAGCTTTCTTT. This translates into CASSPQTEAFF.

This chain connects TRBV7-9 to TRBJ1-2, with 7 bases lining up with TRBD1. The V gene end was trimmed by 3 bases and the J gene end by 3 bases; junction bases not matched to a gene: 7. The CDR3 is 15 amino acids. CDR1 and CDR2 from the germline V gene are SEHNR and FQNEAQ (reference sequence). The CDR3 DNA is TGTGCCAGCAGCTTTCTTACGGGACAGCACTATGGCTACACCTTC. It codes for CASSFLTGQHYGYTF.

CDR3 coding DNA: TGTGCCAGCAGGGGACAGTCCTCCTACAATGAGCAGTTCTTC. This translates into CASRGQSSYNEQFF. V is TRBV7-2 and J is TRBJ2-1; 7 bases are a match to TRBD1. The CDR3 is 14 amino acids. From germline, CDR1 is SGHTA and CDR2 FQGNSA. Unmatched junction bases numbered 2, after V lost 6 bases and J lost 0 bases.

This sequence joins TRBV6-5 and TRBJ1-5, with D possibly matching TRBD1 (5 bases). Looked up from germline, CDR1 is MNHEY and CDR2 is SVGAGI. This CDR3 has 14 residues. Trimming removed 7 bases at V and 6 bases at J, with 16 bases between. The chain's CDR3 is CASKTTGTPQPQHF. The CDR3 DNA is TGTGCCAGCAAAACCACCGGGACTCCTCAGCCCCAGCATTTT.

This chain joins TRBV4-2 and TRBJ2-2; 11 positions match TRBD2. V trimming: 1 base; J trimming: 9 bases; junction bases outside the gene matches: 7. The CDR3 loop spans 16 amino acids. Looked up from germline, CDR1 is LGHNA and CDR2 is YNFKEQ. CDR3 DNA: TGTGCCAGCAGCCAAGTTCTTACTAGCGGGAGCAGGGAGCTGTTTTTT. Translating it yields CASSQVLTSGSRELFF.

The gene calls are TRBV20-1 and TRBJ2-7; weak D call: TRBD2 (5 bases). With 3 bases removed from V and 2 bases from J, the gap between germline ends came to 11 bases. Germline loops: CDR1 DFQATT, CDR2 SNEGSKA (reference sequence). The CDR3 is made up of 13 amino acids. The CDR3 DNA reads TGCAGTGCTAGTGACGGGATTACCTACGAGCAGTACTTC. It specifies CSASDGITYEQYF.

The chain uses TRBV6-1 and TRBJ1-6; D may be TRBD1 (6 bases). Trimming cost V 4 bases and J 5 bases, with 15 bases left between them. This CDR3 is built from 16 residues. The germline CDR1 and CDR2 sequences are MNHNS and SASEGT. CDR3 residues: CASSGRWGQDNSPLHF. As DNA, the CDR3 is TGTGCCAGCAGTGGGCGCTGGGGACAAGATAATTCACCCCTCCACTTT.

The rearrangement uses TRBV7-2 and TRBJ2-3, with 8 bases identical to TRBD2. Trimming at V came to 5 bases and at J to 4 bases, leaving 5 bases not matched to a gene. Germline V gene lookup returns CDR1 SGHTA and CDR2 FQGNSA. This CDR3 is 14 amino acids long. CDR3 sequence: CASSHSGTSDTQYF. CDR3 nucleotide sequence: TGTGCCAGCAGCCATAGCGGGACCTCAGATACGCAGTATTTT. Based on the CDR3 plus reference TRBV7-2 and TRBJ2-3, the full variable domain is GAGVSQSPSNKVTEKGKDVELRCDPISGHTALYWYRQSLGQGLEFLIYFQGNSAPDKSGLPSDRFSAERTGGSVSTLTIQRTQQEDSAVYLCASSHSGTSDTQYFGPGTRLTVL.